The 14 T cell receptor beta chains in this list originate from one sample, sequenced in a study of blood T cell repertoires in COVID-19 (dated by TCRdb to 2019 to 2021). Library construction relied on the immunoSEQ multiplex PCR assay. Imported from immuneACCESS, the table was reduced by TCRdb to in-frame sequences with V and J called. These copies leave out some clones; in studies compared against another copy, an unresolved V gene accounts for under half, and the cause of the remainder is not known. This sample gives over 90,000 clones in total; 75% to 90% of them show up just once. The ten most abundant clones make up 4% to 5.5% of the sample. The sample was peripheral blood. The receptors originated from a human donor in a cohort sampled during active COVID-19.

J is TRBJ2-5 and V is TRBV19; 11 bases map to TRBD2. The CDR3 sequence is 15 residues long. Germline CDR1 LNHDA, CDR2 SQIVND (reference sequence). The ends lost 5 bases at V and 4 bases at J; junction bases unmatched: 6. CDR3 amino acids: CASSPRLAGSETQYF. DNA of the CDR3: TGTGCCAGTAGTCCGAGACTAGCGGGGTCAGAGACCCAGTACTTC.

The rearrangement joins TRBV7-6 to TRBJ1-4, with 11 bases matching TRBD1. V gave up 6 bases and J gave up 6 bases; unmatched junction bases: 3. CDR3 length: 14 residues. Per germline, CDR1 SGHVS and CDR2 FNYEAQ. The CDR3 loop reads CASSGQGADEKLFF. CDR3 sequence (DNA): TGTGCCAGCAGTGGACAGGGGGCGGATGAAAAACTGTTTTTT.

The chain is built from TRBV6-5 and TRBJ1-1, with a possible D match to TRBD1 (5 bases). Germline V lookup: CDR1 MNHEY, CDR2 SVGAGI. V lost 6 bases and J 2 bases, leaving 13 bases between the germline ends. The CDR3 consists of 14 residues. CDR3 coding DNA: TGTGCCAGCAGGGGGCGCGCCGGAAACACTGAAGCTTTCTTT. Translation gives CASRGRAGNTEAFF.

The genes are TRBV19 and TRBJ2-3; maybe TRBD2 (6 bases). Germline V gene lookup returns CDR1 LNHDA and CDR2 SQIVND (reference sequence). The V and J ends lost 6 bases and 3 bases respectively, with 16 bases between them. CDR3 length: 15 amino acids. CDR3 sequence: CASRTHGGETDTQYF. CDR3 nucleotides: TGTGCCAGTAGAACACACGGGGGAGAAACAGATACGCAGTATTTT.

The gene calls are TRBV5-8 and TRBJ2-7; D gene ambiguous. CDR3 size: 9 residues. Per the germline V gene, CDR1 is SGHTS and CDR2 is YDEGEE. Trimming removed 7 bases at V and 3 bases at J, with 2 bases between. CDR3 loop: CASRYEQYF. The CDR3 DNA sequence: TGTGCCAGCCGCTACGAGCAGTACTTC.

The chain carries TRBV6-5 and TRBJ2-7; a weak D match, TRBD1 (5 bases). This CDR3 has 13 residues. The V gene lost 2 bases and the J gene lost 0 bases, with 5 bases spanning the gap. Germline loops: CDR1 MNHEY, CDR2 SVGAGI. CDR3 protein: CASSYDSSYEQYF. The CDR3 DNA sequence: TGTGCCAGCAGTTACGACAGCTCCTACGAGCAGTACTTC.

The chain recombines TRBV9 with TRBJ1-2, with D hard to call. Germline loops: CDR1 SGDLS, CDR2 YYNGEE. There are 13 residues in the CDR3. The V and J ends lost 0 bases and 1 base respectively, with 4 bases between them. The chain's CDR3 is CASSVDGNYGYTF. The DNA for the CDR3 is TGTGCCAGCAGCGTAGACGGTAACTATGGCTACACCTTC.

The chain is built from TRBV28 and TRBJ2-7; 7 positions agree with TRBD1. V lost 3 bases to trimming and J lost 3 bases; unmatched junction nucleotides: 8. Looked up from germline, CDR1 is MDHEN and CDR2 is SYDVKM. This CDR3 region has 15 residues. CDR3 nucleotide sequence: TGTGCCAGCAGTTTCGGACAGGCCGGTAACTACGAGCAGTACTTC. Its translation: CASSFGQAGNYEQYF.

CDR3 nucleotides: TGTGCCAGCAGTCTAGCGGGGGGCCATGGCAATGAGCAGTTCTTC. It encodes CASSLAGGHGNEQFF. The chain carries TRBV2 and TRBJ2-1, with 11 bases identical to TRBD2. Unmatched junction bases numbered 6, after V lost 5 bases and J lost 6 bases. Germline V CDR1 and CDR2: SNHLY, FYNNEI. The CDR3 is 15 residues long.

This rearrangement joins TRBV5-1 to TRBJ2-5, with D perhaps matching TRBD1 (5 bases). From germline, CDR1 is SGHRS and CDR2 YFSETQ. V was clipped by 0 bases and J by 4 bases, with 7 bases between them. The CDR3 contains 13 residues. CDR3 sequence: CASSLDQGETQYF. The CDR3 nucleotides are TGCGCCAGCAGCTTGGATCAGGGAGAGACCCAGTACTTC.

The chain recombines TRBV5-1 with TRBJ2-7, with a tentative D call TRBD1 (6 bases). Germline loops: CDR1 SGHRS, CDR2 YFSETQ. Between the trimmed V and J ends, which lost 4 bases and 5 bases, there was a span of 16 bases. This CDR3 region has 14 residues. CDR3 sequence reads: CASSAQGLPDEQYF. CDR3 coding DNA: TGCGCCAGCAGCGCGCAGGGGTTACCCGACGAGCAGTACTTC.

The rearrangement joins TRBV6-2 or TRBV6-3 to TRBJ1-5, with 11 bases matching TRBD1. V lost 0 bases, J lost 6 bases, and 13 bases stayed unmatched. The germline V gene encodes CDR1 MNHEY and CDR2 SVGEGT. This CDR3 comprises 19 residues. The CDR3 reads CASSYSFSGGQGAGQPQHF. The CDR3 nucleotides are TGTGCCAGCAGTTACTCTTTTTCGGGAGGACAGGGGGCAGGTCAGCCCCAGCATTTT.

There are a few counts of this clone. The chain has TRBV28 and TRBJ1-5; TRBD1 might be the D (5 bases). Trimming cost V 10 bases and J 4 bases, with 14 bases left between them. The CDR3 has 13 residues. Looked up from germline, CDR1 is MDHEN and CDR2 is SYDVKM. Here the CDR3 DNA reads TGTGCCATGGGCGGGGCTCGGAATCAGCCCCAGCATTTT. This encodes CAMGGARNQPQHF.

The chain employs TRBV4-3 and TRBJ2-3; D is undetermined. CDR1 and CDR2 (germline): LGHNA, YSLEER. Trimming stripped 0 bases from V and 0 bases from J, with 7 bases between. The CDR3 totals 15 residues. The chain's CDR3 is CASSQDRYSTDTQYF. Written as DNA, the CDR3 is TGCGCCAGCAGCCAAGACAGGTACAGCACAGATACGCAGTATTTT.